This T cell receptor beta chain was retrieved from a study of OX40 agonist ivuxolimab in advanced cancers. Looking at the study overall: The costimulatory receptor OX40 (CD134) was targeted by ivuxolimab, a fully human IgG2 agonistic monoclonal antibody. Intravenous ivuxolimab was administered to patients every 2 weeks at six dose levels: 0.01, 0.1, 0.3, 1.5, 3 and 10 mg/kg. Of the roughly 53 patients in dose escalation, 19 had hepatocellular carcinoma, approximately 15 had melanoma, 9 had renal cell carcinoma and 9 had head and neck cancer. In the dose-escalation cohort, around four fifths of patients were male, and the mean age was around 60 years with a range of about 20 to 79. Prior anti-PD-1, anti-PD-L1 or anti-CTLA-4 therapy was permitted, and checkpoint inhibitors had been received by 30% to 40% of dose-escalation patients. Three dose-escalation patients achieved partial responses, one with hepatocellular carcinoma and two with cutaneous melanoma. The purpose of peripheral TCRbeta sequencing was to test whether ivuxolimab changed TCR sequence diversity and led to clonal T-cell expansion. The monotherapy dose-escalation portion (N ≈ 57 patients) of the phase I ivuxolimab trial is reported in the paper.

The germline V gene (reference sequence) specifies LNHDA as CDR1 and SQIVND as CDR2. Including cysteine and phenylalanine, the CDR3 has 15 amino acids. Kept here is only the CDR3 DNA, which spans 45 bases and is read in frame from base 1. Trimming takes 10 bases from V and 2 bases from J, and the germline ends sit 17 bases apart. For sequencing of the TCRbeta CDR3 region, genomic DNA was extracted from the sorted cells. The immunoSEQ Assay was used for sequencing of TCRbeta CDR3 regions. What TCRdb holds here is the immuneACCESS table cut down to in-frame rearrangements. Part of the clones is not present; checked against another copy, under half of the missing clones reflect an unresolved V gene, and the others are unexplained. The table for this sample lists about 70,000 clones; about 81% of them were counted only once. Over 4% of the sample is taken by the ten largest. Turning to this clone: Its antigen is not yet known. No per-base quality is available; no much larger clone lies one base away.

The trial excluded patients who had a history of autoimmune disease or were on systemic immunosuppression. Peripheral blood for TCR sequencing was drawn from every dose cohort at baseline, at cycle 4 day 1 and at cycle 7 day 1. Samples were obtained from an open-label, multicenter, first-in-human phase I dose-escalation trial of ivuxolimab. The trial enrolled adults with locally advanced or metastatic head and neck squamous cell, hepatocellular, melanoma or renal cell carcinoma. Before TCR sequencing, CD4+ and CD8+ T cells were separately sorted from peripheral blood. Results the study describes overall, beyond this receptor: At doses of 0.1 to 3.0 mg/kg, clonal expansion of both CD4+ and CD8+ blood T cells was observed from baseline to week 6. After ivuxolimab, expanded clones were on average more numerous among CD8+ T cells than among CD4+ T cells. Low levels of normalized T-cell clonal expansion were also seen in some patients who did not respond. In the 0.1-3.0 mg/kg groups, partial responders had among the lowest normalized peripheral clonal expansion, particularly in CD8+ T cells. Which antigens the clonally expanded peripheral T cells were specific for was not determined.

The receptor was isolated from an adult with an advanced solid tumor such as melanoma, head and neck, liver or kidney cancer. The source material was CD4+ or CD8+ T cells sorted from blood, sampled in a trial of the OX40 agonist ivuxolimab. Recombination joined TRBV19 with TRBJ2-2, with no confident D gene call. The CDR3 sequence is CATSSGAANTGELFF. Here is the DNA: TGTGCCACCTCCTCCGGCGCCGCCAACACCGGGGAGCTGTTTTTT.